These 2 T cell receptor beta chains were all obtained from the same sample, sequenced in a study of CXCR3-negative and CXCR3-positive naive CD8 T cells. The study, taken as a whole, reports: The study found more hydrophobic TRB CDR3s in CXCR3-positive naive cells than in CXCR3-negative naive cells.

5' RACE with UMI labels generated the TRB cDNA libraries. TCRdb reprocessed the 5' RACE reads, with one entry per CDR3 protein and no DNA. The table gives over 50,000 distinct CDR3 sequences; the top ten clones make up 0.71% of it. For these TCRs, the target antigens are not known. The sequencing sample was made of naive CXCR3+ CD8+ T cells from blood. Documented subset: CD45RO-CCR7+CD27+CD95- naive CD8+ T cells expressing CXCR3 (TNR3+). The receptors shown here come from a human donor in good health. Some clones in this sample may be carry-over from other donors' samples.

The chain's CDR3 is CASSQSGQGYQPQHF. J is TRBJ1-5 and V is TRBV16; without DNA, the TCRdb call of TRBD1 cannot be checked. The CDR3 extends over 15 amino acids. CDR1 is KGHSY, CDR2 FQNENV, per germline.

The chain uses TRBV7-6 and TRBJ1-1; TCRdb proposes TRBD1, but this gene call is untestable without DNA. The CDR3 is made up of 14 amino acids. CDR1 is SGHVS, CDR2 FNYEAQ, per germline. This CDR3 reads CASSTEGQGTEAFF.